This TCR beta chain was observed in a study of T cells in Graves' hyperthyroidism and ophthalmopathy. Turning to the study itself: Once the initial diagnosis was made, peripheral blood was obtained before any treatment.

This clonotype was seen ten or more times. The investigators amplified TCR beta CDR3 regions from RNA transcripts. TCR CDR3 regions were first amplified by RT-PCR with HTBI primers. TCRdb called the multiplex PCR reads again in MiXCR, with one record for every CDR3 protein. In the table there are 350,000 to 450,000 distinct CDR3 sequences, 14% of which are singletons. Sequences were obtained from blood. This sequence originates from an older woman with Graves' hyperthyroidism.

The CDR3 spells CASSYSSGEETQYF. The CDR3 coding sequence is TGTGCCAGCAGTTACTCTTCAGGGGAAGAGACCCAGTACTTC. The genes are TRBV6-5 and TRBJ2-5; perhaps TRBD1 as D (6 bases). The CDR3 length is 14 residues. The germline V and J ends were trimmed by 0 bases and 3 bases, with 8 bases remaining between them. Germline CDR1 MNHEY, CDR2 SVGAGI.